This is a list of T cell receptor beta chains from one sample in a study of technical replicates of blood from several donors. TCRdb's copy holds only in-frame clones and misses some; the assay was immunoSEQ multiplex PCR. This table has about 79,000 clones, about nine tenths appearing once. Sequenced material: T cells isolated from PBMCs. Source of these receptors: a human donor in good health. Some clones in this sample may be carry-over from other donors' samples. CDR3s include the opening cysteine and the closing phenylalanine or tryptophan. Each record gives: J gene, clone size, V gene, D gene, CDR3 DNA, CDR3 protein. A D gene is named only where the DNA matches it firmly. Size is omitted from some rows. Given values are once, few, many or a class for expanded clones.

>TRBJ2-5|.|TRBV6-1|TRBD2
TGTGCCAGCCAGAGCGGGGGAGAGACCCAGTACTTC
CASQSGGETQYF
>TRBJ2-7|.|TRBV28|TRBD2
TGTGCCAGCAGACCTCTGAGCGGGAGAGTCGACGAGCAGTACTTC
CASRPLSGRVDEQYF
>TRBJ1-2|.|TRBV10-1|TRBD1
TGCGCCAGCGAAGAGGAACTGACAGGGTACGGCTACACCTTC
CASEEELTGYGYTF
>TRBJ1-1|.|TRBV4-1|.
TGCGCCAGCAGCCTTCACGCAGGGGAGAACACTGAAGCTTTCTTT
CASSLHAGENTEAFF
>TRBJ1-5|.|TRBV9|.
TGTGCCAGCAGCGTAGGAGGGAGCAATCAGCCCCAGCATTTT
CASSVGGSNQPQHF
>TRBJ2-1|.|TRBV7-3|.
TGTGCCAGCAGCCCTGATACAGGGAACAATGAGCAGTTCTTC
CASSPDTGNNEQFF
>TRBJ2-5|.|TRBV15|TRBD2
TGTGCCACCAGCAGTCGGCGGGAGGGAGAGACCCAGTACTTC
CATSSRREGETQYF
>TRBJ2-7|.|TRBV7-9|.
TGTGCCAGCAGCGACGGACTTTACGAGCAGTACTTC
CASSDGLYEQYF
>TRBJ2-7|.|TRBV5-5|TRBD1
TGTGCCAGCAGCTTCCGGGACAGCTACGAGCAGTACTTC
CASSFRDSYEQYF
>TRBJ2-6|.|TRBV2|.
TGTGCCAGCAGCTTAGCTGGGGCCAACGTCCTGACTTTC
CASSLAGANVLTF
>TRBJ1-2|once|TRBV29-1|TRBD1
TGCAGCGTCGGGACAGGGCTTTACTATGGCTACACCTTC
CSVGTGLYYGYTF
>TRBJ1-2|.|TRBV19|.
TGTGCCAGTAGTATAGATCTAGTCAGCATCTATGGCTACACCTTC
CASSIDLVSIYGYTF
>TRBJ1-2|.|TRBV6-5|TRBD1
TGTGCCAGCAGTGGGACAGGGGGAAACTATGGCTACACCTTC
CASSGTGGNYGYTF
>TRBJ2-3|.|TRBV5-1|.
TGCGCCAGCAGCTTGGAAGGGGCGTTCAGCACAGATACGCAGTATTTT
CASSLEGAFSTDTQYF
>TRBJ2-1|.|TRBV19|TRBD2
TGTGCCAGTAGTATTCAGGGACTAGCAGGGGACAATGAGCAGTTCTTC
CASSIQGLAGDNEQFF
>TRBJ2-1|.|TRBV29-1|.
TGCAGCGTTGAAGATCTCGCACTAGACAGGAGCAATGAGCAGTTCTTC
CSVEDLALDRSNEQFF
>TRBJ1-2|.|TRBV5-1|.
TGCGCCAGCAGCTTACCTGGAGGGTTTGGCTACACCTTC
CASSLPGGFGYTF